Below, 32 T cell receptor beta chains from the same sample are listed, as sequenced in a study of T-cell memory formation after mild COVID-19. TCRdb reanalysed the 5' RACE reads using MiXCR and keeps one entry per CDR3 protein. The repertoire consists of about 140,000 distinct CDR3 sequences, with 6% to 6.5% occurring once and the leading ten covering approximately 2.2%. Material for sequencing was PBMCs or a T cell subset sorted from them (not recorded which). These receptors all stem from an adult woman who had mild COVID-19 (a few samples of this study predate the infection). Cell type and time point are not known.

This chain uses TRBV3-1 with TRBJ1-1, with D maybe TRBD1 (6 bases). V was trimmed by 4 bases and J by 5 bases, leaving 20 bases between them. Germline V gene sequence: CDR1 LGHDT, CDR2 YNNKEL (reference sequence). The CDR3 is made up of 16 amino acids. CDR3 amino acids: CASSRGGAGGQTEAFF. For the CDR3, the DNA is TGTGCCAGCAGCCGCGGGGGCGCAGGAGGTCAAACTGAAGCTTTCTTT. The variable domain in full, completed from reference TRBV3-1 and TRBJ1-1, reads DTAVSQTPKYLVTQMGNDKSIKCEQNLGHDTMYWYKQDSKKFLKIMFSYNNKELIINETVPNRFSPKSPDKAHLNLHINSLELGDSAVYFCASSRGGAGGQTEAFFGQGTRLTVV.

This clonotype showed up just a few times. The rearrangement links TRBV3-1 to TRBJ1-6; D is ambiguous. Trimming shortened V by 3 bases and J by 1 base, and 10 bases separated the two germline ends. The CDR3 is made up of 16 amino acids. Germline lookup yields CDR1 LGHDT and CDR2 YNNKEL (reference sequence). DNA of the CDR3: TGTGCCAGCAGCCAGCGTTGGGTATCCTATAATTCACCCCTCCACTTT. Translated, it gives CASSQRWVSYNSPLHF. The full variable domain, its missing parts supplied by reference TRBV3-1 and TRBJ1-6, is DTAVSQTPKYLVTQMGNDKSIKCEQNLGHDTMYWYKQDSKKFLKIMFSYNNKELIINETVPNRFSPKSPDKAHLNLHINSLELGDSAVYFCASSQRWVSYNSPLHFGNGTRLTVT.

This clonotype was detected only a few times. The chain has TRBV5-1 and TRBJ2-5; D might be TRBD1 (6 bases). Looked up from germline, CDR1 is SGHRS and CDR2 is YFSETQ. The V end lost 7 bases, the J end lost 5 bases, and 24 bases lay between the germline ends. The CDR3 length is 16 residues. As DNA, the CDR3 is TGCGCCAGCGCCATGGGAACCAACAGGGTCGGTGAGACCCAGTACTTC. As protein: CASAMGTNRVGETQYF.

In its sample, this clonotype was seen a few times. The chain combines TRBV7-6 with TRBJ2-1; tentative D call: TRBD1 (7 bases). The CDR3 is 13 amino acids. The ends were cut back, 0 bases at V and 15 bases at J, with 15 bases in the middle. Germline V gene lookup returns CDR1 SGHVS and CDR2 FNYEAQ. This CDR3 reads CASSLATLRGAFF. DNA for the CDR3: TGTGCCAGCAGCTTAGCGACGCTCAGGGGGGCGTTCTTC.

There are many counts of this clonotype. This chain connects TRBV29-1 to TRBJ1-6; D may be TRBD1 (6 bases). The CDR3 runs 12 residues. Trimming left V 6 bases short and J 9 bases short, with 12 bases between. In germline, CDR1 is SQVTM, CDR2 ANQGSEA. The CDR3 nucleotides read TGCAGCGTACGGACAGAAAGTTCACCCCTCCACTTT. Residues: CSVRTESSPLHF.

This clonotype was seen a few times. This CDR3 reads CASSPSTVDYGYTF. The DNA of the CDR3 is TGTGCCAGCAGCCCTTCTACGGTTGACTATGGCTACACCTTC. The rearrangement joins TRBV9 to TRBJ1-2; D remains unclear. This CDR3 contains 14 residues. The V end lost 4 bases, the J end lost 3 bases, and 13 bases lay between the germline ends. Germline values: CDR1 SGDLS, CDR2 YYNGEE.

This clonotype was seen many times. This chain uses TRBV5-1 with TRBJ1-5, with D possibly TRBD1 on 5 matching bases. The V end was cut by 5 bases, the J end by 1 base, with 13 bases between. The germline V gene has CDR1 SGHRS and CDR2 YFSETQ. The CDR3 has 15 amino acids. CDR3 sequence: CASSPGGISNQPQHF. The CDR3 DNA is TGCGCCAGCAGTCCGGGGGGGATCAGCAATCAGCCCCAGCATTTT.

A few counts support this clonotype. The chain employs TRBV5-5 and TRBJ2-3; 9 bases agree with TRBD1. V shed 4 bases, J shed 4 bases, and the junction held 7 bases outside the gene matches. This CDR3 is built from 15 residues. Germline loops: CDR1 SGHKS, CDR2 YYEKEE (reference sequence). CDR3 nucleotides: TGTGCCAGCAGCCCGGACAGGGGATCCGCAGATACGCAGTATTTT. This translates into CASSPDRGSADTQYF. Full variable domain (remainder filled in from reference TRBV5-5 and TRBJ2-3): DAGVTQSPTHLIKTRGQQVTLRCSPISGHKSVSWYQQVLGQGPQFIFQYYEKEERGRGNFPDRFSARQFPNYSSELNVNALLLGDSALYLCASSPDRGSADTQYFGPGTRLTVL.

This clonotype was seen many times. J is TRBJ2-3 and V is TRBV7-2; tentatively, D is TRBD1 (5 bases). Trimming left V 5 bases short and J 4 bases short, with 7 bases between. CDR1 is SGHTA, CDR2 FQGNSA, per germline. The CDR3 length is 12 residues. This CDR3 reads CASSPRADTQYF. The CDR3 DNA sequence: TGTGCCAGCAGCCCCAGGGCAGATACGCAGTATTTT.

The sample holds a few counts of this clonotype. The CDR3 is CSHTDAYEQYF. The CDR3 nucleotides read TGCAGCCACACAGATGCCTACGAGCAGTACTTC. The chain is built from TRBV29-1 and TRBJ2-7; no clear D gene. V was cut by 8 bases and J by 2 bases, with 10 bases left in between. Germline V gene lookup returns CDR1 SQVTM and CDR2 ANQGSEA. The CDR3 consists of 11 residues.

The CDR3 nucleotides are TGTGCCAGCAGCTTAGTTGAGGGAGAGGCTAATGAAAAACTGTTTTTT. This translates into CASSLVEGEANEKLFF. This sequence joins TRBV7-6 and TRBJ1-4; D is ambiguous. This CDR3 comprises 16 residues. V lost 1 base to trimming and J lost 3 bases, with 12 bases between them. Germline-derived CDR1 and CDR2 are SGHVS and FNYEAQ.

V usage is TRBV10-3 and J usage is TRBJ1-5; 8 nucleotides line up with TRBD1. This CDR3 region has 15 residues. Trimming at V came to 5 bases and at J to 2 bases, leaving 5 bases not matched to a gene. Germline CDR1 ENHRY, CDR2 SYGVKD. Here the CDR3 reads CAISSGGAGNQPQHF. Here the CDR3 DNA reads TGTGCCATCAGTTCAGGGGGCGCGGGCAATCAGCCCCAGCATTTT.

This chain links TRBV18 with TRBJ1-1; the D is unclear. Germline V gives CDR1 KGHSH, CDR2 LQKENI. With 3 bases removed from V and 3 bases from J, the gap between germline ends came to 11 bases. This CDR3 region has 14 residues. This CDR3 is CASSPSEFDTEAFF. CDR3 coding DNA: TGTGCCAGCTCACCTTCAGAATTTGACACTGAAGCTTTCTTT.

The chain links TRBV27 to TRBJ2-5; 7 nucleotides align to TRBD1. Trimming removed 6 bases from V and 1 base from J; junction bases left unmatched: 14. The CDR3 sequence is 17 residues long. The germline V gene encodes CDR1 MNHEY and CDR2 SMNVEV (reference sequence). As DNA, the CDR3 is TGTGCCAGCAGCGACAACGTACGACAGGGTGGCCAAGAGACCCAGTACTTC. Encoded protein: CASSDNVRQGGQETQYF.

The table lists this clonotype with many counts. This rearrangement joins TRBV12-3 or TRBV12-4 to TRBJ1-1, with D maybe TRBD1 (6 bases). This CDR3 comprises 18 residues. Trimming shortened V by 6 bases and J by 5 bases, and 28 bases separated the two germline ends. CDR3 amino acids: CASRHDRAQGSVWTEAFF. The CDR3 DNA follows: TGTGCCAGCAGACATGATCGGGCCCAGGGGAGTGTTTGGACTGAAGCTTTCTTT.

V usage is TRBV15 and J usage is TRBJ1-1; 7 bases map to TRBD1. The V segment lost 3 bases and the J segment 8 bases; nucleotides outside the gene matches: 12. This CDR3 comprises 15 residues. Germline values: CDR1 LNHNV, CDR2 YYDKDF (reference sequence). This chain's CDR3 is CATSRARDSSSEAFF. As DNA, the CDR3 is TGTGCCACCAGCAGGGCCCGGGACAGTTCGTCGGAAGCTTTCTTT.

The sample holds a few counts of this clonotype. The rearrangement uses TRBV5-4 and TRBJ2-5, with TRBD1 matching 7 bases. J was trimmed by 4 bases and V by 7 bases; bases with no gene match: 4. The CDR3 runs to 12 residues. CDR1 SGHNT and CDR2 YYREEE come from the germline V gene (reference sequence). CDR3 sequence reads: CASGTGAETQYF. The CDR3 DNA reads TGTGCCAGCGGAACAGGGGCAGAGACCCAGTACTTC.

This clonotype has a count of ten or more. This chain joins TRBV20-1 and TRBJ1-1; the D is unclear. The germline V gene has CDR1 DFQATT and CDR2 SNEGSKA (reference sequence). Trimming took off 0 bases at V and 0 bases at J, with 11 bases between the two ends. The CDR3 is 15 residues long. CDR3 sequence reads: CSARDSRLMNTEAFF. In DNA, the CDR3 is TGCAGTGCTAGAGACTCCCGGCTCATGAACACTGAAGCTTTCTTT.

This clonotype was seen repeatedly, ten times or more. This sequence joins TRBV7-3 and TRBJ2-5; D gene ambiguous. V lost 4 bases and J 1 base, leaving 7 bases between the germline ends. Germline-derived CDR1 and CDR2 are SGHTA and FQGTGA. The CDR3 is made up of 13 amino acids. CDR3 sequence (DNA): TGTGCCAGCAGCTACTCGCCCCAAGAGACCCAGTACTTC. The encoded protein is CASSYSPQETQYF.

This clonotype has at least ten counts. The chain joins TRBV29-1 to TRBJ2-7; D is uncertain. CDR1 is SQVTM, CDR2 ANQGSEA, per germline. Trimming pared 2 bases from V and 8 bases from J, leaving 10 bases between. This CDR3 comprises 11 residues. In nucleotides, the CDR3 is TGCAGCGTTGAACGGTCAGGCAAGCAGTACTTC. Translating gives CSVERSGKQYF.

This clonotype was detected a few times. V gene TRBV12-3 or TRBV12-4 combines with J gene TRBJ1-2, with D possibly being TRBD1 (6 bases). This CDR3 has 16 residues. V lost 0 bases, J lost 4 bases, and 15 bases lay in between. CDR3 protein: CASSLASGIRGYGYTF. DNA of the CDR3: TGTGCCAGCAGTTTAGCGAGCGGGATCAGGGGCTATGGCTACACCTTC.

This clonotype has ten or more counts. The chain recombines TRBV18 with TRBJ2-2; the match to TRBD2 covers 7 bases. The CDR3 has 15 residues. From germline, CDR1 is KGHSH and CDR2 LQKENI. Trimming removed 6 bases from V and 3 bases from J; junction bases left unmatched: 7. The CDR3 region has the DNA TGTGCCAGCTCCCCTGCTAGCGGATACACCGGGGAGCTGTTTTTT. Amino acid sequence: CASSPASGYTGELFF.

This clonotype has ten or more counts. The chain joins TRBV27 to TRBJ2-7; D unresolved. Trimming pared 2 bases from V and 3 bases from J, leaving 14 bases between. CDR1 is MNHEY and CDR2 is SMNVEV in the germline V gene (reference sequence). The CDR3 sequence is 15 residues long. The CDR3 DNA is TGTGCCAGCAGTTTAAAGGGCAGCCGATTCTACGAGCAGTACTTC. Amino acid sequence: CASSLKGSRFYEQYF.

This rearrangement joins TRBV11-3 to TRBJ1-1; 8 bases line up with TRBD1. The ends lost 2 bases at V and 2 bases at J; junction bases unmatched: 7. Per the germline V gene, CDR1 is SGHNT and CDR2 is YENEEA. The CDR3 spans 16 residues. The CDR3 reads CASSLHPGQGNTEAFF. CDR3 nucleotides: TGTGCCAGCAGCTTACACCCTGGACAGGGAAACACTGAAGCTTTCTTT.

Note on this clonotype: A clone one base away is much larger, so this may be a read error. The V gene is TRBV12-3 or TRBV12-4, the J gene TRBJ1-1; possible D gene TRBD1, 5 bases. The CDR3 contains 13 residues. The V end lost 4 bases, the J end lost 6 bases, and 12 bases lay between the germline ends. The CDR3 sequence: CASSSQGTAEAFF. In nucleotides, the CDR3 is TGTGCCAGCAGTTCTCAGGGTACAGCTGAAGCTTTCTTT.

This clonotype was counted only a few times. The V gene is TRBV21-1, the J gene TRBJ2-7; no check of the table's D call, TRBD1, against the DNA was made. TRBV21-1 is a pseudogene. The CDR3 is 14 residues long. As DNA, the CDR3 is TGTGCCAGCAGCAAAGGCGGGACAGACTACGAGCAGTACTTC. It yields the protein CASSKGGTDYEQYF.

There are many counts of this clonotype. For the CDR3, the DNA is TGTGCCAGCAGCGTCGGGACAGTAAAAGAGACCCAGTACTTC. Protein: CASSVGTVKETQYF. V usage is TRBV9 and J usage is TRBJ2-5, with 7 bases identical to TRBD1. Germline assignment: CDR1 SGDLS and CDR2 YYNGEE. With 2 bases clipped from V and 3 bases from J, the junction kept 4 bases outside the gene matches. The CDR3 contains 14 residues.

This clonotype occurred many times. DNA for the CDR3: TGTGCCACCAGGGGACAGGTCAGGGCTGAGCAGTTCTTC. Amino acid sequence: CATRGQVRAEQFF. V gene TRBV24-1 combines with J gene TRBJ2-1, with 8 bases aligning to TRBD1. Germline V gene data show CDR1 as KGHDR and CDR2 as SFDVKD. The J segment lost 9 bases and the V segment lost 7 bases, leaving 7 bases of the junction unmatched. The CDR3 extends over 13 amino acids.

This clonotype appeared many times. The chain joins TRBV11-2 to TRBJ2-5; maybe TRBD2 (6 bases). Germline CDR1 SGHAT, CDR2 FQNNGV. The V end lost 5 bases, the J end lost 0 bases, and 10 bases lay between the germline ends. CDR3 length equals 14 residues. For the CDR3, the DNA is TGTGCCAGCAGCATGGGACTGGACCAAGAGACCCAGTACTTC. It is translated as CASSMGLDQETQYF.

V is TRBV12-3 or TRBV12-4 and J is TRBJ2-3, with 7 nucleotides matching TRBD2. Trimming removed 8 bases from V and 2 bases from J; junction bases left unmatched: 16. The CDR3 extends over 17 amino acids. Here the CDR3 DNA reads TGTGCCAGCGCTACCCTGGGGGGGTGGGCCCCCACAGATACGCAGTATTTT. It is translated as CASATLGGWAPTDTQYF.

The CDR3 here is CASSHTRVSDTQYF. The CDR3, as DNA: TGTGCCAGCTCACACACTCGGGTCTCAGATACGCAGTATTTT. The rearrangement uses TRBV18 and TRBJ2-3; D gene uncertain. The CDR3 extends over 14 amino acids. The ends were cut back, 4 bases at V and 4 bases at J, with 12 bases in the middle. Germline CDR1 and CDR2: KGHSH and LQKENI.

This clonotype was detected ten times or more. The chain uses TRBV29-1 and TRBJ2-7, with TRBD2 matching 7 bases. The CDR3 runs 15 residues. The J segment lost 2 bases and the V segment lost 5 bases, leaving 12 bases of the junction unmatched. Germline V CDR1 and CDR2: SQVTM, ANQGSEA. CDR3 sequence: CSVMGLLANTYEQYF. The CDR3 region has the DNA TGCAGCGTTATGGGTTTACTAGCGAACACCTACGAGCAGTACTTC.